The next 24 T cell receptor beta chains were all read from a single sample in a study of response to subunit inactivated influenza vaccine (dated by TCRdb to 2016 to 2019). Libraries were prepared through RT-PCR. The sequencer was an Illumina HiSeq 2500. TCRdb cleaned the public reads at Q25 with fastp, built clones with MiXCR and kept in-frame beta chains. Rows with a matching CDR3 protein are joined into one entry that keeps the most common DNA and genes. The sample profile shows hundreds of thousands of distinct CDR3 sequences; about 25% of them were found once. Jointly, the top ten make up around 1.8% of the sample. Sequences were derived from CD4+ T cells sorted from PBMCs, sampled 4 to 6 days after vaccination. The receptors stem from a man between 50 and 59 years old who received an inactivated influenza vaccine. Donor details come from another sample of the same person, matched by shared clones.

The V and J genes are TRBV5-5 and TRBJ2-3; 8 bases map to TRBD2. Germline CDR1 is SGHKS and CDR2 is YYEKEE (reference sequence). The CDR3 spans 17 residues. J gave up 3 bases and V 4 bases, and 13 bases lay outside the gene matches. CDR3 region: CASSPWGGGLATDTQYF. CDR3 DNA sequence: TGTGCCAGCAGCCCTTGGGGGGGAGGACTAGCTACAGATACGCAGTATTTT.

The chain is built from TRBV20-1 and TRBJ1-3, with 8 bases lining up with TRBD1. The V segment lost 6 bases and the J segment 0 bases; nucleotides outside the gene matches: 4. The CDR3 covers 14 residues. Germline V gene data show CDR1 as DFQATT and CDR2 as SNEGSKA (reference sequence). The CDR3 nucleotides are TGCAGTGCGATGGACAGGGTCTCTGGAAACACCATATATTTT. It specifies CSAMDRVSGNTIYF.

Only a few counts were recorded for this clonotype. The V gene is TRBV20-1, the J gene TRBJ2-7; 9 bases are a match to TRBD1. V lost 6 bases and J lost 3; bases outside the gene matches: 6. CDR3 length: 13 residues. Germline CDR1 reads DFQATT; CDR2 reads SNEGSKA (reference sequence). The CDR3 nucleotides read TGCAGTGCGGGGGGACAGGGTTACTACGAGCAGTACTTC. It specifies CSAGGQGYYEQYF.

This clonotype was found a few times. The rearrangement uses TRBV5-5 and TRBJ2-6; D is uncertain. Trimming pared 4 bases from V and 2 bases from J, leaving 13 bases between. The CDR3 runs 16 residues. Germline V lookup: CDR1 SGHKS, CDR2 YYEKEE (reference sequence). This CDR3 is CASSTDGRAGANVLTF. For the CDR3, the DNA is TGTGCCAGCAGCACGGACGGGCGAGCTGGGGCCAACGTCCTGACTTTC. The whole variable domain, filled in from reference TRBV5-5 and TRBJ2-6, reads DAGVTQSPTHLIKTRGQQVTLRCSPISGHKSVSWYQQVLGQGPQFIFQYYEKEERGRGNFPDRFSARQFPNYSSELNVNALLLGDSALYLCASSTDGRAGANVLTFGAGSRLTVL.

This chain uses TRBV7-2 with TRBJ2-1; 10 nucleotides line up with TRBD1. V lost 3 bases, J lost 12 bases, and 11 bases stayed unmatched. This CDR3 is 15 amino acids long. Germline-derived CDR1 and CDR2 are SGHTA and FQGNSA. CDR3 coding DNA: TGTGCCAGCAGCTTCGACAGGGGGCGCTTTTATGGGCAGTTCTTC. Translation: CASSFDRGRFYGQFF.

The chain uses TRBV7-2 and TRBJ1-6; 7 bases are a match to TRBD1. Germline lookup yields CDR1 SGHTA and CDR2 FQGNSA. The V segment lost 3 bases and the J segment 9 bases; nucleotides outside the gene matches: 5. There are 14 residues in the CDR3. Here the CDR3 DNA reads TGTGCCAGCAGCTTCGGACAGGTCGCTTCACCCCTCCACTTT. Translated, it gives CASSFGQVASPLHF. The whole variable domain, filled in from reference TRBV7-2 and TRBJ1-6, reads GAGVSQSPSNKVTEKGKDVELRCDPISGHTALYWYRQSLGQGLEFLIYFQGNSAPDKSGLPSDRFSAERTGGSVSTLTIQRTQQEDSAVYLCASSFGQVASPLHFGNGTRLTVT.

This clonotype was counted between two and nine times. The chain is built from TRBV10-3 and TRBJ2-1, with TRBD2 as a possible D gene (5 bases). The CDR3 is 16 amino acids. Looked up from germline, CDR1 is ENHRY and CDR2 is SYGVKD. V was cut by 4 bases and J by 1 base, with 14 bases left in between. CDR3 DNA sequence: TGTGCCATCAGTGCTTGGGAGTCTGTGTCCTACAATGAGCAGTTCTTC. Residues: CAISAWESVSYNEQFF.

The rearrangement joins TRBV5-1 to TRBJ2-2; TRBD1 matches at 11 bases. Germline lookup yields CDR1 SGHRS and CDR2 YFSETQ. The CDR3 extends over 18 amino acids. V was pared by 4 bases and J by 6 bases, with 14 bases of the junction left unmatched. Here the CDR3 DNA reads TGCGCCAGCAGCCCAACCGAAAGGACAGGGGGCTTCGCCGGGGAGCTGTTTTTT. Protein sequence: CASSPTERTGGFAGELFF. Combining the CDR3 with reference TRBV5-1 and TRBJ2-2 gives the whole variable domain KAGVTQTPRYLIKTRGQQVTLSCSPISGHRSVSWYQQTPGQGLQFLFEYFSETQRNKGNFPGRFSGRQFSNSRSEMNVSTLELGDSALYLCASSPTERTGGFAGELFFGEGSRLTVL.

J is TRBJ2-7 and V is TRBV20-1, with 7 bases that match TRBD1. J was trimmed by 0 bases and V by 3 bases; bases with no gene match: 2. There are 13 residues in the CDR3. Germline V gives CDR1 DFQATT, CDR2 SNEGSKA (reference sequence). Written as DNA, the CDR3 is TGCAGTGCTAGTGGGGACAGCTCCTACGAGCAGTACTTC. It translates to CSASGDSSYEQYF.

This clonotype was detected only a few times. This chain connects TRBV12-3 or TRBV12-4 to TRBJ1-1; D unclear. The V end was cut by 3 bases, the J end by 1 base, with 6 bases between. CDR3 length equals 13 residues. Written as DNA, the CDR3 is TGTGCCAGCAGTTTTGGTTGGAACACTGAAGCTTTCTTT. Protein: CASSFGWNTEAFF.

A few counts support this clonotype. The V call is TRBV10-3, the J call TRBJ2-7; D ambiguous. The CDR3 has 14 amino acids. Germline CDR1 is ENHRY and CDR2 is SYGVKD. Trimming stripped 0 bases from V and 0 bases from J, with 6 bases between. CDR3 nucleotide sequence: TGTGCCATCAGTGAGTCTCAGAACTCCTACGAGCAGTACTTC. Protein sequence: CAISESQNSYEQYF.

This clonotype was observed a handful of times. CDR3 sequence: CASSLAASNNQPQHF. The CDR3 DNA sequence: TGTGCCAGCAGCTTAGCAGCCTCAAACAATCAGCCCCAGCATTTT. The chain is built from TRBV7-2 and TRBJ1-5, with D unresolved. The germline V and J ends were trimmed by 0 bases and 3 bases, with 9 bases remaining between them. There are 15 residues in the CDR3. Looked up from germline, CDR1 is SGHTA and CDR2 is FQGNSA.

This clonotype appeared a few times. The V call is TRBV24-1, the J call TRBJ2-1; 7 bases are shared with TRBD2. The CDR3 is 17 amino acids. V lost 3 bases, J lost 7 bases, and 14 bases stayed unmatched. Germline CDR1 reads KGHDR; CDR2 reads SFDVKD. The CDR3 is CATSDPPGGETANEQFF. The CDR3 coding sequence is TGTGCCACCAGTGATCCCCCTGGGGGGGAAACCGCAAATGAGCAGTTCTTC.

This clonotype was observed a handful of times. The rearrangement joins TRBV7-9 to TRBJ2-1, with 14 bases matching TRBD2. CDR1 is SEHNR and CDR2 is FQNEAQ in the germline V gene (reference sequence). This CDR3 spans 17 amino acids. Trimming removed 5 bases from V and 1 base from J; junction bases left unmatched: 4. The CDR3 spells CASSPRLAGGSYNEQFF. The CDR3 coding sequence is TGTGCCAGCAGCCCCCGACTAGCGGGAGGGTCCTACAATGAGCAGTTCTTC. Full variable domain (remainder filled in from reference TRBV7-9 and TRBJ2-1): DTGVSQNPRHKITKRGQNVTFRCDPISEHNRLYWYRQTLGQGPEFLTYFQNEAQLEKSRLLSDRFSAERPKGSFSTLEIQRTEQGDSAMYLCASSPRLAGGSYNEQFFGPGTRLTVL.

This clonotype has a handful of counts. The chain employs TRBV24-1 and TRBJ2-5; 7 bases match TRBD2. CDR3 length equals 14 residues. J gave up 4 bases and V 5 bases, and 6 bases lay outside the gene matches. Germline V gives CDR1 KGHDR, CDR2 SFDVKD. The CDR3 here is CATSAWGGRETQYF. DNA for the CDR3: TGTGCCACCAGTGCCTGGGGAGGGCGAGAGACCCAGTACTTC.

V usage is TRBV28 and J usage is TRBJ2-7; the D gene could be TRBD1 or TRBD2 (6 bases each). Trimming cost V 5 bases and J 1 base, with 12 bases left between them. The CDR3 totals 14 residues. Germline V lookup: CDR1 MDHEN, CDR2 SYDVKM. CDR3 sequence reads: CASSTKGGSYEQYF. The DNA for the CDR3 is TGTGCCAGCAGTACAAAGGGGGGTTCCTACGAGCAGTACTTC. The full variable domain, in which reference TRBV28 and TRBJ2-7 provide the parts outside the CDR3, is DVKVTQSSRYLVKRTGEKVFLECVQDMDHENMFWYRQDPGLGLRLIYFSYDVKMKEKGDIPEGYSVSREKKERFSLILESASTNQTSMYLCASSTKGGSYEQYFGPGTRLTVT.

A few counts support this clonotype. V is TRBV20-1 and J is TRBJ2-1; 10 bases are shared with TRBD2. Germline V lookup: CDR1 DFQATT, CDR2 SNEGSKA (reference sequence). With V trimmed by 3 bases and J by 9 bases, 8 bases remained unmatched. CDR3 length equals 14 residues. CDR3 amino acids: CSASPSGSLGEQFF. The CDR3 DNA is TGCAGTGCTAGCCCTAGCGGGAGTTTGGGTGAGCAGTTCTTC.

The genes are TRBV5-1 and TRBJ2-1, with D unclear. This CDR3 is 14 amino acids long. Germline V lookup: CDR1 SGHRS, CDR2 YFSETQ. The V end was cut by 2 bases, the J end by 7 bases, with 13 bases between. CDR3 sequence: CASSLYQIKNEQFF. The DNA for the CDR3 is TGCGCCAGCAGCTTATATCAGATTAAAAATGAGCAGTTCTTC. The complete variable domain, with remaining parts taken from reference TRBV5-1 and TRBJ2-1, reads KAGVTQTPRYLIKTRGQQVTLSCSPISGHRSVSWYQQTPGQGLQFLFEYFSETQRNKGNFPGRFSGRQFSNSRSEMNVSTLELGDSALYLCASSLYQIKNEQFFGPGTRLTVL.

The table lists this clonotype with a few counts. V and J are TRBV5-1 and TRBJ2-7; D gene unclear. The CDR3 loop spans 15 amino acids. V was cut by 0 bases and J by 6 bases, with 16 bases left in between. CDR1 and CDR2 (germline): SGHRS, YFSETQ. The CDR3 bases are TGCGCCAGCAGCTTGGCCGGGTCCTTTTTCGGCGAGCAGTACTTC. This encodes CASSLAGSFFGEQYF. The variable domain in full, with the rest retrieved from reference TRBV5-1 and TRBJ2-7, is KAGVTQTPRYLIKTRGQQVTLSCSPISGHRSVSWYQQTPGQGLQFLFEYFSETQRNKGNFPGRFSGRQFSNSRSEMNVSTLELGDSALYLCASSLAGSFFGEQYFGPGTRLTVT.

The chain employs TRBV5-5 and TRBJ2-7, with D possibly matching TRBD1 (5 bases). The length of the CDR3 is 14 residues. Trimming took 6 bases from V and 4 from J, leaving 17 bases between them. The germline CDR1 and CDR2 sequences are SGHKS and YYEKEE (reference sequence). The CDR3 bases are TGTGCCAGCACCCCCTGGGCAGGGCAATACGAGCAGTACTTC. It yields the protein CASTPWAGQYEQYF.

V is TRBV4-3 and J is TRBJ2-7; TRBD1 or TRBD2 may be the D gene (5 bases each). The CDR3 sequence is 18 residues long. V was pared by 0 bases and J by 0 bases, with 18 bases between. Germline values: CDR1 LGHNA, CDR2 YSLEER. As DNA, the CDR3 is TGCGCCAGCAGCCAAGAACGGACTGTCGGGACCAGCTCCTACGAGCAGTACTTC. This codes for CASSQERTVGTSSYEQYF.

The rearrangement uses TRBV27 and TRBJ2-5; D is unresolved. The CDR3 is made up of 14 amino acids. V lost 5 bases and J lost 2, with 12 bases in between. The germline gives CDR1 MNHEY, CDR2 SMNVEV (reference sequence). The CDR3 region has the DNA TGTGCCAGCAGTCCACAAGGGCGGCAAGAGACCCAGTACTTC. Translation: CASSPQGRQETQYF.

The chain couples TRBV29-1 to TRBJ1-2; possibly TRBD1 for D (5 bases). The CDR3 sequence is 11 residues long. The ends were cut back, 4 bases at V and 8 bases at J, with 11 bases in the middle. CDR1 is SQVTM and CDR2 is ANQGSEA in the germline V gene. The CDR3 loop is CSVGGAEGYTF. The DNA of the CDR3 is TGCAGCGTTGGCGGGGCTGAGGGCTACACCTTC.

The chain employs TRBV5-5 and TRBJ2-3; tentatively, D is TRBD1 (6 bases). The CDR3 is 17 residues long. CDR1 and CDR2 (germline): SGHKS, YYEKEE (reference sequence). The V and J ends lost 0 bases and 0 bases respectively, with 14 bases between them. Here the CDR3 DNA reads TGTGCCAGCAGCTTGGGGACAGACCTTCGAAGCACAGATACGCAGTATTTT. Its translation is CASSLGTDLRSTDTQYF. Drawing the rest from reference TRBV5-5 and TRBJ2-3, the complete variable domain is DAGVTQSPTHLIKTRGQQVTLRCSPISGHKSVSWYQQVLGQGPQFIFQYYEKEERGRGNFPDRFSARQFPNYSSELNVNALLLGDSALYLCASSLGTDLRSTDTQYFGPGTRLTVL.